This T cell receptor beta chain emerged from a study of cytomegalovirus exposure and HLA in healthy donors. General study findings and limits: Cytomegalovirus-associated TCR beta chains were listed, numbering around 150.

Worth noting for this clone: Its antigen is unknown.

The CDR3 has 15 residues. Germline-derived CDR1 and CDR2 are LNHDA and SQIVND (reference sequence). V gave up 5 bases and J gave up 1 base; unmatched junction bases: 4. Vbeta (60) and Jbeta (13) primers were used in the PCR. Profiled with immunoSEQ multiplex PCR; TCRdb holds only in-frame clones, not every one. The sample holds under 250,000 clones, roughly 85% seen once. Healthy bone marrow donors made up the cohort. The J gene is TRBJ2-3, the V gene TRBV19; 9 bases agree with TRBD1. Sequencing input: PBMCs. This sequence was found in a woman under 40 in good health and CMV-seropositive. CDR3: CASSSGDRGTDTQYF. The CDR3, as DNA: TGTGCCAGTAGTTCCGGGGACAGGGGCACAGATACGCAGTATTTT.